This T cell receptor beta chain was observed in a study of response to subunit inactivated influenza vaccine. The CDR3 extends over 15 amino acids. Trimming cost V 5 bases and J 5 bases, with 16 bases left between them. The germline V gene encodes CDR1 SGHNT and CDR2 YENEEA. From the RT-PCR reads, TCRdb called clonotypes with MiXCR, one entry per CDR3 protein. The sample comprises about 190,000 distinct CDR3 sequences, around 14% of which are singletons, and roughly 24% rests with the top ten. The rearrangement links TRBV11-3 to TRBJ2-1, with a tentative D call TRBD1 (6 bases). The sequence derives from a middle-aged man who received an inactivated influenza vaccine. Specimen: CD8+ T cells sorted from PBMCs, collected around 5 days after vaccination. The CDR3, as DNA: TGTGCCAGCAGCCGAGACAGGTACCGAAACAATGAGCAGTTCTTC. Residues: CASSRDRYRNNEQFF. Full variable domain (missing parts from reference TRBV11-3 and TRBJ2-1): EAGVVQSPRYKIIEKKQPVAFWCNPISGHNTLYWYLQNLGQGPELLIRYENEEAVDDSQLPKDRFSAERLKGVDSTLKIQPAELGDSAVYLCASSRDRYRNNEQFFGPGTRLTVL.